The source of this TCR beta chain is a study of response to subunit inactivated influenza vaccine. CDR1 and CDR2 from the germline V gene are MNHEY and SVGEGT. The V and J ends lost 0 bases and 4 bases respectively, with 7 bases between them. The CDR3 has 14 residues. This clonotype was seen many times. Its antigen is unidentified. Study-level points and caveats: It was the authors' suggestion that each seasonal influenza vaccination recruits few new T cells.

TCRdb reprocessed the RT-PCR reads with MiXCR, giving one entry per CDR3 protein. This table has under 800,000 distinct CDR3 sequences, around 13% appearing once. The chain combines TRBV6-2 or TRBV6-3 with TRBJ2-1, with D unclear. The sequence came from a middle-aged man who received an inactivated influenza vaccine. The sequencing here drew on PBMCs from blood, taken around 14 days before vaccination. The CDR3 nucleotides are TGTGCCAGCAGTTACTCCCCCCAGTACAATGAGCAGTTCTTC. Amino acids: CASSYSPQYNEQFF.